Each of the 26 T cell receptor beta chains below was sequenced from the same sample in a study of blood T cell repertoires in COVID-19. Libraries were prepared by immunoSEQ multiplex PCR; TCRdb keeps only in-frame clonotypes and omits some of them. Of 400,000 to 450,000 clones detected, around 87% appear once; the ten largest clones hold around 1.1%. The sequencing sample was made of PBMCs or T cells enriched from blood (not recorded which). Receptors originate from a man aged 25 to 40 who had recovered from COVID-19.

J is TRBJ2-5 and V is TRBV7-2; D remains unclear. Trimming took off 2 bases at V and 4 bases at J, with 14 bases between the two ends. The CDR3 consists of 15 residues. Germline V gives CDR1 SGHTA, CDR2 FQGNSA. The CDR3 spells CASSLFSAGGETQYF. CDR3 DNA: TGTGCCAGCAGCTTATTCAGCGCCGGCGGAGAGACCCAGTACTTC.

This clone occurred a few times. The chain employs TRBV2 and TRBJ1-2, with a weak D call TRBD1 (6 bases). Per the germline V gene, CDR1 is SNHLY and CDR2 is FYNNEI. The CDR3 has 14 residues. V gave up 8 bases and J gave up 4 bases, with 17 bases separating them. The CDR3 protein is CASHRDTSFYGYTF. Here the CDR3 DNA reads TGTGCCAGCCACCGGGACACGTCCTTCTATGGCTACACCTTC.

CDR3 bases: TGTGCCAGCAGCGTAGATAGCGGAAATTACAATGAGCAGTTCTTC. It encodes CASSVDSGNYNEQFF. The J gene is TRBJ2-1, the V gene TRBV9; D might be TRBD2 (6 bases). Per germline, CDR1 SGDLS and CDR2 YYNGEE. CDR3 length equals 15 residues. With 0 bases removed from V and 4 bases from J, the gap between germline ends came to 11 bases.

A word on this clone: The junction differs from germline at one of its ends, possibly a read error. In DNA form, the CDR3 reads TGTGCCATCAGTGAGGACATGAACGCTGAAGCTTTCTTT. It encodes CAISEDMNAEAFF. The V gene is TRBV10-3, the J gene TRBJ1-1; no clear D gene. Per the germline V gene, CDR1 is ENHRY and CDR2 is SYGVKD. The CDR3 covers 13 residues.

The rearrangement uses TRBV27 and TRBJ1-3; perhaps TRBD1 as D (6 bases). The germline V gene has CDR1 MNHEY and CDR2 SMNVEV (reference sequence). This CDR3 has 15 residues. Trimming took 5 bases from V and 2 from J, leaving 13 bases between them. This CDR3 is CASSKGQPAGNTIYF. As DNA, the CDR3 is TGTGCCAGCAGTAAAGGACAGCCAGCTGGAAACACCATATATTTT.

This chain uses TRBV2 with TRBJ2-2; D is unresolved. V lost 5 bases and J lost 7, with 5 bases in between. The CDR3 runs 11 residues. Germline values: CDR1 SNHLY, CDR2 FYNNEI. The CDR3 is CASSSYGELFF. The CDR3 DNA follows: TGTGCCAGCAGTTCGTACGGGGAGCTGTTTTTT. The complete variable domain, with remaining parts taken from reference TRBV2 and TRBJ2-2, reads EPEVTQTPSHQVTQMGQEVILRCVPISNHLYFYWYRQILGQKVEFLVSFYNNEISEKSEIFDDQFSVERPDGSNFTLKIRSTKLEDSAMYFCASSSYGELFFGEGSRLTVL.

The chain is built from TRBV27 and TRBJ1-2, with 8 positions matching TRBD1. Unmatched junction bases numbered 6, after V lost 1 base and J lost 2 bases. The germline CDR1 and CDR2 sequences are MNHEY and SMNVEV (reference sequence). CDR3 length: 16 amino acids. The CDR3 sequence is CASSLYPGGINYGYTF. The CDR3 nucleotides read TGTGCCAGCAGTTTATACCCAGGGGGCATCAACTATGGCTACACCTTC.

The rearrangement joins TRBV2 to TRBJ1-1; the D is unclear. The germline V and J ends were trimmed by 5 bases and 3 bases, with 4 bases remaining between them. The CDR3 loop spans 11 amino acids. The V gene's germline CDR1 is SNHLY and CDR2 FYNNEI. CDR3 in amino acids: CASSPDTEAFF. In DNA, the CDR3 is TGTGCCAGCAGTCCGGACACTGAAGCTTTCTTT.

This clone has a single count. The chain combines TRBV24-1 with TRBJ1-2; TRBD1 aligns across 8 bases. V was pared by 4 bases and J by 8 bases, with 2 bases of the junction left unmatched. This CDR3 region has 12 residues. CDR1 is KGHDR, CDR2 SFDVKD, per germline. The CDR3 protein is CATSDPGGGYTF. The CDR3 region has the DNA TGTGCCACCAGTGACCCAGGGGGCGGCTACACCTTC.

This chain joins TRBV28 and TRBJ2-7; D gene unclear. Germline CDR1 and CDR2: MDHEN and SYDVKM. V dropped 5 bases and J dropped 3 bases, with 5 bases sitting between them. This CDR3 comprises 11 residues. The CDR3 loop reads CASSLGYEQYF. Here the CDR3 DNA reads TGTGCCAGCAGTCTAGGCTACGAGCAGTACTTC. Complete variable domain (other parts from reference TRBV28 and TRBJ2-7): DVKVTQSSRYLVKRTGEKVFLECVQDMDHENMFWYRQDPGLGLRLIYFSYDVKMKEKGDIPEGYSVSREKKERFSLILESASTNQTSMYLCASSLGYEQYFGPGTRLTVT.

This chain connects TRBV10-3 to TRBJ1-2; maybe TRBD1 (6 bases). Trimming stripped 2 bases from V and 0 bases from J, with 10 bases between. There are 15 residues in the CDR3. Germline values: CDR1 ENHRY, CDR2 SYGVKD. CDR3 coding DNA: TGTGCCATCAGTGAGAAGGCAGGGGCTAACTATGGCTACACCTTC. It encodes CAISEKAGANYGYTF.

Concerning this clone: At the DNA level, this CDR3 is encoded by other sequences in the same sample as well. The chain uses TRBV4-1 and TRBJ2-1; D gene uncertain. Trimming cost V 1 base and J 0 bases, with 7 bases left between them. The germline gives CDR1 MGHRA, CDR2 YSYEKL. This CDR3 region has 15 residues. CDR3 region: CASSQVGSSYNEQFF. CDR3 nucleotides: TGCGCCAGCAGCCAAGTGGGCAGCTCCTACAATGAGCAGTTCTTC.

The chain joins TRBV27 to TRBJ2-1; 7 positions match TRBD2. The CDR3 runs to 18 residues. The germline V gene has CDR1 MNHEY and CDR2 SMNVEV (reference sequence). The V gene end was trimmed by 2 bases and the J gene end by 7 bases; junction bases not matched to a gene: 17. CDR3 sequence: CASSLRGGSGLTWNEQFF. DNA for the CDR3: TGTGCCAGCAGTTTAAGGGGCGGGAGCGGATTAACGTGGAATGAGCAGTTCTTC.

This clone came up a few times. In nucleotides, the CDR3 is TGCGCCAGCAGCCACAAAGCGGGAGAGGCTGGGGCCAACGTCCTGACTTTC. This translates into CASSHKAGEAGANVLTF. The V gene is TRBV4-1, the J gene TRBJ2-6; 8 nucleotides line up with TRBD2. J lost 2 bases, V lost 3 bases, and 6 bases had no gene match. The CDR3 loop spans 17 amino acids. In germline, CDR1 is MGHRA, CDR2 YSYEKL.

For the CDR3, the DNA is TGTGCCAGCAGTGCGCGTTCTGGGCAGTTCTTC. The encoded protein is CASSARSGQFF. V is TRBV12-3 or TRBV12-4 and J is TRBJ2-1; D is unresolved. This CDR3 spans 11 amino acids. The V gene lost 5 bases and the J gene lost 12 bases, with 11 bases spanning the gap.

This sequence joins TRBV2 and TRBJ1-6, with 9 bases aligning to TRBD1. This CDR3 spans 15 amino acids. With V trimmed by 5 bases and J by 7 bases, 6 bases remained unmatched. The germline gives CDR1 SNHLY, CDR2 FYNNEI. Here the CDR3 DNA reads TGTGCCAGCAGTCCCGGGACAGGGCGGAATTCACCCCTCCACTTT. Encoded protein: CASSPGTGRNSPLHF.

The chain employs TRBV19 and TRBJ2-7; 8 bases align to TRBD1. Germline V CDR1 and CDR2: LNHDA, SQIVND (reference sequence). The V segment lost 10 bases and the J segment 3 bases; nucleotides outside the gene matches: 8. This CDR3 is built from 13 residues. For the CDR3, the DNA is TGTGCCACCACAGGGGGAACGAACTACGAGCAGTACTTC. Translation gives CATTGGTNYEQYF.

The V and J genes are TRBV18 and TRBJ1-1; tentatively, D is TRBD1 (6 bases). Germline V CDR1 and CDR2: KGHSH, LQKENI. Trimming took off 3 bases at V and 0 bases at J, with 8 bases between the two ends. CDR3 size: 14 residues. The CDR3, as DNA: TGTGCCAGCTCACCGCAGGGGATGAACACTGAAGCTTTCTTT. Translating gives CASSPQGMNTEAFF.

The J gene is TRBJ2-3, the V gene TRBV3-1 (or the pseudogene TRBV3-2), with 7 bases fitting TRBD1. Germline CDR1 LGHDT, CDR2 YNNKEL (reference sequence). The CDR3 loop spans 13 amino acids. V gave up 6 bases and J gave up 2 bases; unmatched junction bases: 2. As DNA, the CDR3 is TGTGCCAGCAGGGGACAGAACACAGATACGCAGTATTTT. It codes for CASRGQNTDTQYF.

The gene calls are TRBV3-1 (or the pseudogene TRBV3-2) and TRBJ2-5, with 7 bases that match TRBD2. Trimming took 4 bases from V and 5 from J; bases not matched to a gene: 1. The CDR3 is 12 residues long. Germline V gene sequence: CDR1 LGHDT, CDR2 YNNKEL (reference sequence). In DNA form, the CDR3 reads TGTGCCAGCAGCCGGACTAGTGAGACCCAGTACTTC. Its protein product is CASSRTSETQYF.

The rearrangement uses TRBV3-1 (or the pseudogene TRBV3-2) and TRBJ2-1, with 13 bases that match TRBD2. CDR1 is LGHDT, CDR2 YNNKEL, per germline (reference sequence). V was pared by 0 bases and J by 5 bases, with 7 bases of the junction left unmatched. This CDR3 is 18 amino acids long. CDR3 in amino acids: CASSQDLPGTSGNNEQFF. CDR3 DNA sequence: TGTGCCAGCAGCCAAGATCTACCCGGGACTAGCGGGAACAATGAGCAGTTCTTC.

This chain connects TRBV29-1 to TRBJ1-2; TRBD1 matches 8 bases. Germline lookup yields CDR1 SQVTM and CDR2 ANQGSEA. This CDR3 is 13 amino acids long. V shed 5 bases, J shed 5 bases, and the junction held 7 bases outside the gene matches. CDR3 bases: TGCAGCGTTTCCGGGACAGGTGAATATGGCTACACCTTC. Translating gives CSVSGTGEYGYTF.

This CDR3 reads CATGPTGGNTIYF. The CDR3 DNA is TGTGCCACCGGGCCAACAGGTGGAAACACCATATATTTT. This chain connects TRBV19 to TRBJ1-3, with D possibly matching TRBD1 (5 bases). Per the germline V gene, CDR1 is LNHDA and CDR2 is SQIVND (reference sequence). V lost 10 bases and J lost 3, with 13 bases in between. This CDR3 has 13 amino acids.

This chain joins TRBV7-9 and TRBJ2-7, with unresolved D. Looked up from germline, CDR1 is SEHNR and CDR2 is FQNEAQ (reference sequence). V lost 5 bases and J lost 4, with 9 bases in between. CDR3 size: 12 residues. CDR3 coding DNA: TGTGCCAGCAGCGCCGGTGGTTACGAGCAGTACTTC. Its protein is CASSAGGYEQYF. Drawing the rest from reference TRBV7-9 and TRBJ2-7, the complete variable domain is DTGVSQNPRHKITKRGQNVTFRCDPISEHNRLYWYRQTLGQGPEFLTYFQNEAQLEKSRLLSDRFSAERPKGSFSTLEIQRTEQGDSAMYLCASSAGGYEQYFGPGTRLTVT.

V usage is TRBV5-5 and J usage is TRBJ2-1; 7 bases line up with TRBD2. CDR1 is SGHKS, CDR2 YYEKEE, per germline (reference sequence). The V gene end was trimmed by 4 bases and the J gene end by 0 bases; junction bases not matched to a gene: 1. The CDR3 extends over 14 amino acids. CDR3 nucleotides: TGTGCCAGCAGCCCGGGGGGCTCCTACAATGAGCAGTTCTTC. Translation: CASSPGGSYNEQFF.

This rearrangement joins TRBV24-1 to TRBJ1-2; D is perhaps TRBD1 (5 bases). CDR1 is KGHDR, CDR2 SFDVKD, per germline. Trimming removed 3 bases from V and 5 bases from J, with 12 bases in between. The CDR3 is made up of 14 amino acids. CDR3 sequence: CATSDPSRGYGYTF. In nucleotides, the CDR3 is TGTGCCACCAGTGATCCATCAAGGGGATATGGCTACACCTTC.